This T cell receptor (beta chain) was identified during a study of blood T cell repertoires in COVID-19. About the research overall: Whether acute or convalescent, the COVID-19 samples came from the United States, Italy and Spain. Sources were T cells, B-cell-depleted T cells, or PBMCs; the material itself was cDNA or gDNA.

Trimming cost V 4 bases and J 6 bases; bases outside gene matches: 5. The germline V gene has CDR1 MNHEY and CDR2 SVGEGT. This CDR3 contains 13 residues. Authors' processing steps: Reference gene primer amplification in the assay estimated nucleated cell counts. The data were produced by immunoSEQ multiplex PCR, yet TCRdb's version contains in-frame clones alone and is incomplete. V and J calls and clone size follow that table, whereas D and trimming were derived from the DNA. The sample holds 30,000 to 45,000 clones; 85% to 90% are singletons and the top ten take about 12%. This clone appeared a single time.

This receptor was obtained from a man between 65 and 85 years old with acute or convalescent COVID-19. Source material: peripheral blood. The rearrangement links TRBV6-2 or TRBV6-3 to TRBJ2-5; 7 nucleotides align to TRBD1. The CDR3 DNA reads TGTGCCAGCAGTTCGACAGGGACGCAGACCCAGTACTTC. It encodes CASSSTGTQTQYF.